The 14 T cell receptor beta chains given below trace back to one sample, sequenced in a study of blood T cell repertoires in COVID-19. Here immunoSEQ multiplex PCR was the method, and the copy in TCRdb shows in-frame clones only, minus some. This table holds 75,000 to 85,000 clones, about 90% found once. Sequenced material: peripheral blood. The receptors were gathered from a human donor in a cohort sampled during active COVID-19.

CDR3 in DNA: TGTGCCAGCTCTTTATCCGTCTCCTACAATGAGCAGTTCTTC. Translation gives CASSLSVSYNEQFF. The chain employs TRBV18 and TRBJ2-1; no clear D. Looked up from germline, CDR1 is KGHSH and CDR2 is LQKENI. V lost 6 bases and J lost 0, with 9 bases in between. The CDR3 is 14 residues long.

The chain uses TRBV6-5 and TRBJ2-7, with D hard to call. The CDR3 sequence is 11 residues long. CDR1 is MNHEY, CDR2 SVGAGI, per germline. Trimming removed 6 bases from V and 4 bases from J, with 7 bases in between. The CDR3 DNA sequence: TGTGCCAGCAGCCCGAGTTACGAGCAGTACTTC. It specifies CASSPSYEQYF.

This chain connects TRBV6-4 to TRBJ2-1, with TRBD1 identical over 8 bases. Per the germline V gene, CDR1 is MRHNA and CDR2 is SNTAGT. The CDR3 loop spans 17 amino acids. With V trimmed by 4 bases and J by 2 bases, 10 bases remained unmatched. The CDR3 here is CASSVPTGVLPYNEQFF. CDR3 nucleotides: TGTGCCAGCAGTGTTCCGACAGGGGTCCTTCCCTACAATGAGCAGTTCTTC.

The J gene is TRBJ2-1, the V gene TRBV11-3; 8 bases fit TRBD1. The V gene end was trimmed by 3 bases and the J gene end by 13 bases; junction bases not matched to a gene: 8. The CDR3 spans 13 residues. Germline V CDR1 and CDR2: SGHNT, YENEEA. CDR3 region: CASSFGQGFSQFF. CDR3 sequence (DNA): TGTGCCAGCAGCTTTGGACAGGGATTCTCCCAGTTCTTC.

The chain links TRBV28 to TRBJ2-1, with a tentative D call TRBD1 (6 bases). Germline lookup yields CDR1 MDHEN and CDR2 SYDVKM. CDR3 size: 14 residues. Deletions cut 2 bases from V and 6 bases from J, with 11 bases between. The CDR3 coding sequence is TGTGCCAGCAGTTTAACAGGGTCTCGCAATGAGCAGTTCTTC. It is translated as CASSLTGSRNEQFF.

The genes are TRBV10-3 and TRBJ2-1, with 10 bases lining up with TRBD2. Germline CDR1 ENHRY, CDR2 SYGVKD. The CDR3 consists of 16 residues. Trimming cost V 7 bases and J 9 bases; bases outside gene matches: 15. The chain's CDR3 is CAITESSGGPLGEQFF. CDR3 bases: TGTGCCATCACCGAGTCTAGCGGGGGACCTCTGGGTGAGCAGTTCTTC.

The chain couples TRBV5-1 to TRBJ2-1; 9 nucleotides agree with TRBD2. V shed 1 base, J shed 4 bases, and the junction held 6 bases outside the gene matches. Germline lookup yields CDR1 SGHRS and CDR2 YFSETQ. The CDR3 covers 16 residues. CDR3 sequence (DNA): TGCGCCAGCAGCTTGTTCGGCGGGAGGGATTACAATGAGCAGTTCTTC. Protein product: CASSLFGGRDYNEQFF.

The chain links TRBV6-1 to TRBJ1-1; no clear D gene. V gave up 2 bases and J gave up 5 bases, with 15 bases separating them. CDR3 size: 15 residues. From germline, CDR1 is MNHNS and CDR2 SASEGT. CDR3 protein: CASSERKAGRTEAFF. CDR3 DNA: TGTGCCAGCAGTGAACGGAAGGCGGGGAGGACTGAAGCTTTCTTT.

The genes are TRBV5-4 and TRBJ1-1, with TRBD1 matching 10 bases. The CDR3 covers 14 residues. V lost 4 bases, J lost 4 bases, and 4 bases stayed unmatched. Germline-derived CDR1 and CDR2 are SGHNT and YYREEE (reference sequence). The CDR3 is CASSEGQGTTEAFF. The DNA for the CDR3 is TGTGCCAGCAGCGAGGGACAGGGGACCACTGAAGCTTTCTTT.

The chain couples TRBV2 to TRBJ2-4, with TRBD2 identical over 8 bases. The CDR3 runs to 17 residues. Losses at the gene ends were 4 bases for V and 5 bases for J; bases not matched to a gene: 13. Germline lookup yields CDR1 SNHLY and CDR2 FYNNEI. CDR3 sequence (DNA): TGTGCCAGCAGTGCCGGTAGCGGGGCGGGTCGGGAAAACATTCAGTACTTC. This encodes CASSAGSGAGRENIQYF.

The chain combines TRBV5-1 with TRBJ1-1, with D possibly matching TRBD1 (5 bases). Germline CDR1 SGHRS, CDR2 YFSETQ. The CDR3 spans 13 residues. Trimming left V 7 bases short and J 1 base short, with 11 bases between. As DNA, the CDR3 is TGCGCCAGCTACTCTACAGGGAACACTGAAGCTTTCTTT. Residues: CASYSTGNTEAFF.

CDR3 sequence reads: CASSVWESGELFF. DNA of the CDR3: TGTGCCAGCAGCGTTTGGGAGTCCGGGGAGCTGTTTTTT. The gene calls are TRBV9 and TRBJ2-2; weak D call: TRBD2 (5 bases). The CDR3 is 13 residues long. Germline V gives CDR1 SGDLS, CDR2 YYNGEE. V was clipped by 2 bases and J by 6 bases, with 8 bases between them.

The rearrangement links TRBV10-3 to TRBJ2-1; TRBD2 matches at 10 bases. From germline, CDR1 is ENHRY and CDR2 SYGVKD. The CDR3 has 14 residues. V trimming: 2 bases; J trimming: 9 bases; junction bases outside the gene matches: 4. CDR3 in DNA: TGTGCCATCAGTGAGAAGAGCGGGGGGGGTGAGCAGTTCTTC. Translation: CAISEKSGGGEQFF.

The V call is TRBV4-3, the J call TRBJ1-3; D gene unclear. Germline-derived CDR1 and CDR2 are LGHNA and YSLEER. Trimming removed 0 bases from V and 0 bases from J, with 6 bases in between. There are 15 residues in the CDR3. The CDR3 loop is CASSQDRLSGNTIYF. The DNA of the CDR3 is TGCGCCAGCAGCCAAGACAGGCTCTCTGGAAACACCATATATTTT.